This T cell receptor beta chain was sequenced in a study of blood T cell repertoires in COVID-19. Authors' methods: Amplification with reference gene primers provided the estimates of nucleated cell counts. The assay was immunoSEQ multiplex PCR, and TCRdb's table has in-frame clones only and misses some. For V, J and clone size, that table is used; D and trimming come from the DNA. The sample contains 30,000 to 40,000 clones, 81% of which appear only once. CDR3 length equals 18 residues. The V gene's germline CDR1 is MNHEY and CDR2 SVGEGT. The V end was cut by 2 bases, the J end by 4 bases, with 23 bases between.

The TCR comes from a man aged 65 to 85 with COVID-19, enrolled during active disease. The chain is built from TRBV6-2 or TRBV6-3 and TRBJ1-1, with D tentatively TRBD1 (6 bases). Sequenced sample: peripheral blood. The CDR3 DNA sequence: TGTGCCAGCAGTTACGCGACAGGACTCAGGGGTATGGCCACTGAAGCTTTCTTT. It translates to CASSYATGLRGMATEAFF.